A single sample is the source of the 3 T cell receptor beta chains below, sequenced in a study of patients and donors after allogeneic stem cell transplantation. MiXCR was run by TCRdb on the RT-PCR reads, yielding one entry per CDR3 protein. Of some 960,000 distinct CDR3 sequences listed, 18% were seen once; the top ten hold 5.5% to 6.5%. The specimen sequenced was blood, either unsorted or a sorted T cell fraction (not recorded which). The receptor source for this set is a human donor who was either an allogeneic HSCT recipient or a stem cell or donor lymphocyte infusion donor (not recorded which). It is not recorded whose cells these are; they may come from a transplant donor.

The rearrangement uses TRBV5-6 and TRBJ2-7; D may match TRBD1 or TRBD2 (6 bases each). Germline V gene data show CDR1 as SGHDT and CDR2 as YYEEEE. The CDR3 covers 13 residues. Trimming took 6 bases from V and 4 from J, leaving 14 bases between them. The CDR3 spells CASMGGTSYEQYF. CDR3 DNA: TGTGCCAGCATGGGGGGCACATCTTACGAGCAGTACTTC.

The rearrangement links TRBV14 to TRBJ2-3; TRBD1 is a possible D gene (5 bases). The V gene lost 6 bases and the J gene lost 0 bases, with 13 bases spanning the gap. CDR1 and CDR2 from the germline V gene are SGHDN and FVKESK. The CDR3 has 15 amino acids. CDR3 loop: CASRSDRASTDTQYF. CDR3 in DNA: TGTGCCAGCAGATCCGACAGAGCTAGCACAGATACGCAGTATTTT.

This clonotype was counted between two and nine times. V gene TRBV18 combines with J gene TRBJ2-2, with unresolved D. This CDR3 contains 13 residues. Germline lookup yields CDR1 KGHSH and CDR2 LQKENI. With 1 base removed from V and 5 bases from J, the gap between germline ends came to 5 bases. CDR3 amino acids: CASSPLRTGELFF. CDR3 nucleotides: TGTGCCAGCTCACCACTAAGAACCGGGGAGCTGTTTTTT.